One sample yielded the 5 T cell receptor beta chains listed below, sequenced in a study of shared T cell receptors in the human thymus. Profiled with immunoSEQ multiplex PCR; TCRdb holds only in-frame clones, not every one. The data hold 500,000 to 850,000 clones, with more than 75% observed a single time. The data were also submitted as part of a second study, on human thymus T cells.

Material: thymocytes. These receptors were collected from a boy younger than two with a congenital heart defect.

J is TRBJ1-2 and V is TRBV4-3, with D hard to call. The CDR3 totals 14 residues. V was clipped by 1 base and J by 0 bases, with 6 bases between them. Germline CDR1 is LGHNA and CDR2 is YSLEER. The DNA for the CDR3 is TGCGCCAGCAGCCAAGTAAAATCTAACTATGGCTACACCTTC. This sequence encodes CASSQVKSNYGYTF.

The V and J genes are TRBV30 and TRBJ2-1, with TRBD1 matching 8 bases. Germline V gene lookup returns CDR1 GTSNPN and CDR2 SVGIG (reference sequence). CDR3 size: 16 residues. The ends lost 3 bases at V and 3 bases at J; junction bases unmatched: 10. CDR3 protein: CAWSPRTGLNYNEQFF. CDR3 sequence (DNA): TGTGCCTGGAGCCCCCGGACAGGGTTAAACTACAATGAGCAGTTCTTC.

The chain couples TRBV27 to TRBJ1-5; no clear D gene. The CDR3 has 17 amino acids. V lost 0 bases to trimming and J lost 0 bases, with 12 bases between them. CDR1 and CDR2 from the germline V gene are MNHEY and SMNVEV (reference sequence). CDR3 residues: CASSLSGSLYSNQPQHF. Here the CDR3 DNA reads TGTGCCAGCAGTTTATCGGGCAGCCTTTATAGCAATCAGCCCCAGCATTTT.

The chain uses TRBV28 and TRBJ1-1; tentative D call: TRBD1 (6 bases). From germline, CDR1 is MDHEN and CDR2 SYDVKM. CDR3 size: 18 residues. Trimming removed 2 bases from V and 5 bases from J, with 24 bases in between. The DNA of the CDR3 is TGTGCCAGCAGTTTAGGATTGGGGGCCCCAGGATGTAGTACTGAAGCTTTCTTT. Translated, it gives CASSLGLGAPGCSTEAFF.

The chain combines TRBV27 with TRBJ1-2; 8 positions match TRBD1. Germline V gene sequence: CDR1 MNHEY, CDR2 SMNVEV (reference sequence). This CDR3 is built from 14 residues. With V trimmed by 2 bases and J by 8 bases, 7 bases remained unmatched. CDR3 nucleotide sequence: TGTGCCAGCAGTTTAAATGGGACAGGATACGGCTACACCTTC. Amino acid sequence: CASSLNGTGYGYTF.